This T cell receptor beta chain was identified in a study of cytomegalovirus exposure and HLA in healthy donors. Study-wide points: Clonal expansion was found to be greater in HLA-associated TCR beta chains than in equally common others in a later analysis. In a later analysis, V- and J-gene trimming of beta chains associated with a DCLRE1C missense variant, replicated independently. TCR beta sequences reportedly predicted the HLA-A and HLA-B alleles of most subjects accurately.

Donors consisted of healthy bone marrow donors. Germline values: CDR1 MDHEN, CDR2 SYDVKM. Trimming took 5 bases from V and 3 from J; bases not matched to a gene: 8. CDR3 length: 15 amino acids. Points on this clone: Its antigen remains unknown.

The PCR was carried out with 60 Vbeta primers and 13 Jbeta primers. The table came from immunoSEQ multiplex PCR; TCRdb's copy has only in-frame clones and leaves some out. This listing includes approximately 120,000 clones. The sequencing input was PBMCs. The chain links TRBV28 to TRBJ1-2; 8 bases are a match to TRBD1. The receptor comes from a man younger than 30 in good health and CMV-seronegative. The CDR3 loop is CASSGGQGADYGYTF. CDR3 in DNA: TGTGCCAGCAGTGGGGGGCAGGGGGCAGACTATGGCTACACCTTC.